This record concerns one T cell receptor (beta chain) sequence. The antigen remains undetermined. The data stem from a study of shared clonotypes between healthy human individuals. Study-level points and caveats: For sorted subsets, rarefaction showed incomplete sequencing despite large depth.

Terminally differentiated effector memory CD45RA+ cells were excluded by CCR7 positive selection of CD45RO-negative cells. Every contributor of samples was a Caucasian grown-up residing in Nashville, Tennessee. Looked up from germline, CDR1 is MNHEY and CDR2 is SMNVEV (reference sequence). The CDR3 runs 14 residues. Between the trimmed V and J ends, which lost 3 bases and 2 bases, there was a span of 8 bases. Repertoires were generated with immunoSEQ multiplex PCR, while TCRdb's copy carries only in-frame clones and drops some. Seen here are about 580,000 clones, more than 95% observed once, and the top ten hold 0.3%.

The receptor comes from a man aged 25 to 45 in good health. Sequencing was done on a sample of naive CD8+ T cells sorted from blood. The chain has TRBV27 and TRBJ2-1; D is undetermined. The CDR3 region has the DNA TGTGCCAGCAGTTTTACGTACACCTACAATGAGCAGTTCTTC. Protein product: CASSFTYTYNEQFF.